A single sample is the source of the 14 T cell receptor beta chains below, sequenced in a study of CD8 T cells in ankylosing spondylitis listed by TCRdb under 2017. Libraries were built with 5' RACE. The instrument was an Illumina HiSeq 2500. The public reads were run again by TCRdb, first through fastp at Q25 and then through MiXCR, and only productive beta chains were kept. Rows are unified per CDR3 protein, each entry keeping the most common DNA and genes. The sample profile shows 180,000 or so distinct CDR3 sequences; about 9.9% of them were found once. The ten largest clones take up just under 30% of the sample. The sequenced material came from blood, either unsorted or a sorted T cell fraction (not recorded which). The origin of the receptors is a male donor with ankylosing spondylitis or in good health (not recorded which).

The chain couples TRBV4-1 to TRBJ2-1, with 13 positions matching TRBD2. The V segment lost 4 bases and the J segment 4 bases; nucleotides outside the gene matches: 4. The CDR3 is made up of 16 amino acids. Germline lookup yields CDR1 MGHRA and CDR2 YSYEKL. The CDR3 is CASSPGLAGAYNEQFF. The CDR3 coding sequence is TGCGCCAGCAGCCCCGGACTAGCGGGAGCTTACAATGAGCAGTTCTTC.

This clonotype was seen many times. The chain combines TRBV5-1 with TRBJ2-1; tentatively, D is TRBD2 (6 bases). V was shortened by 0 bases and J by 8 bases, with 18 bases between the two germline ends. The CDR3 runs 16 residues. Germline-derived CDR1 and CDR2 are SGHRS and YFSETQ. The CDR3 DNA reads TGCGCCAGCAGCTTGGATTTGGTTGGAGGGATGGATGAGCAGTTCTTC. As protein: CASSLDLVGGMDEQFF.

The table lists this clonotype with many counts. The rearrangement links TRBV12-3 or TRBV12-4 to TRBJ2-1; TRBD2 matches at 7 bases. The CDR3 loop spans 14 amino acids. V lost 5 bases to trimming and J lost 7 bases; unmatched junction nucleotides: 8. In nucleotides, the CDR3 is TGTGCCAGCAGTCCTACCGGGGGGACTAATGAGCAGTTCTTC. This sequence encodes CASSPTGGTNEQFF.

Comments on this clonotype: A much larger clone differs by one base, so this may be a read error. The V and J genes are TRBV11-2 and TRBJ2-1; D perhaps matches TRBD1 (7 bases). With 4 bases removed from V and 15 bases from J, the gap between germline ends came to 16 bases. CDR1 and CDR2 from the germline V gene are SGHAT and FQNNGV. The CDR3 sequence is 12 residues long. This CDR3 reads CASSSGGTERFF. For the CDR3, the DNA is TGTGCCAGCAGCTCTGGGGGGACAGAAAGGTTCTTC.

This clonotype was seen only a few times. The CDR3 sequence: CASSLTSITNEKLFF. The CDR3 DNA follows: TGTGCCAGCAGCTTGACGAGCATTACTAATGAAAAACTGTTTTTT. The chain links TRBV7-9 to TRBJ1-4; D uncertain. Germline V gene lookup returns CDR1 SEHNR and CDR2 FQNEAQ (reference sequence). V was pared by 3 bases and J by 2 bases, with 10 bases between. The CDR3 runs to 15 residues.

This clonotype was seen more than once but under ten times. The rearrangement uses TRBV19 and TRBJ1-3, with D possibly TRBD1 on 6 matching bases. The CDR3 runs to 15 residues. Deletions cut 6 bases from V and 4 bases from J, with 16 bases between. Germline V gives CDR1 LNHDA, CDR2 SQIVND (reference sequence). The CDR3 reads CASSNRASSGNTIYF. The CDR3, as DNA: TGTGCCAGTAGCAACAGGGCGTCATCGGGAAACACCATATATTTT.

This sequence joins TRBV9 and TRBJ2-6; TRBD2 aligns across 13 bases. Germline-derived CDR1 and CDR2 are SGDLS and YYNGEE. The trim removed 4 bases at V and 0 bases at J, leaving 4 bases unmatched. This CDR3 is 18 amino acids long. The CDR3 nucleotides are TGTGCCAGCAGCTTACTAGCGGGAGGGAGCTCTGGGGCCAACGTCCTGACTTTC. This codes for CASSLLAGGSSGANVLTF.

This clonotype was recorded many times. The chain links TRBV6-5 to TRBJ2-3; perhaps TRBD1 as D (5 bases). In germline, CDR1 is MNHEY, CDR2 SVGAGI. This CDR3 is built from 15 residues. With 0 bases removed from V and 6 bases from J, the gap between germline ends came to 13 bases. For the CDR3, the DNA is TGTGCCAGCAGTTACTCCCAGGGCGCTAAGGATACGCAGTATTTT. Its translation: CASSYSQGAKDTQYF.

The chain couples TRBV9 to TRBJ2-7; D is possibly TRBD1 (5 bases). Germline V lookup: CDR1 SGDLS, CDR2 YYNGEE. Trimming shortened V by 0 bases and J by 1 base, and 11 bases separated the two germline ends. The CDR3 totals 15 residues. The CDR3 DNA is TGTGCCAGCAGCGTAGCAGTAGGGGCGTCCTACGAGCAGTACTTC. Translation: CASSVAVGASYEQYF.

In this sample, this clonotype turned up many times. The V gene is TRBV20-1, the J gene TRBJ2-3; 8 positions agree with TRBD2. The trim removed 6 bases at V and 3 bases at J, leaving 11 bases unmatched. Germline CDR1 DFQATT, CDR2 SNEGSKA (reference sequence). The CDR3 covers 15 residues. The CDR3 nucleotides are TGCAGTGCCACTTGGCTAGCGGGTATGACAGATACGCAGTATTTT. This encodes CSATWLAGMTDTQYF.

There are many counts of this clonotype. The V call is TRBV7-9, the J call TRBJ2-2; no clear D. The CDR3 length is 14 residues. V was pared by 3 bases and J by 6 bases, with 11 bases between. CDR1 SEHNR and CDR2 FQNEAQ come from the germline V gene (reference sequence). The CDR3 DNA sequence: TGTGCCAGCAGCTTTTCTCAGGAATCCGGGGAGCTGTTTTTT. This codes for CASSFSQESGELFF. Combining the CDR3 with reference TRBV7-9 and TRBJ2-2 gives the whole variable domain DTGVSQNPRHKITKRGQNVTFRCDPISEHNRLYWYRQTLGQGPEFLTYFQNEAQLEKSRLLSDRFSAERPKGSFSTLEIQRTEQGDSAMYLCASSFSQESGELFFGEGSRLTVL.

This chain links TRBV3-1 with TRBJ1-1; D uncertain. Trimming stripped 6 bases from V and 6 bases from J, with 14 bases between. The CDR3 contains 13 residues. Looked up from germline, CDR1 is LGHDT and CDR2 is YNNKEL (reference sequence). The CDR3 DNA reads TGTGCCAGCAGTGTGGGTTGGGCGTCTGAAGCTTTCTTT. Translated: CASSVGWASEAFF.

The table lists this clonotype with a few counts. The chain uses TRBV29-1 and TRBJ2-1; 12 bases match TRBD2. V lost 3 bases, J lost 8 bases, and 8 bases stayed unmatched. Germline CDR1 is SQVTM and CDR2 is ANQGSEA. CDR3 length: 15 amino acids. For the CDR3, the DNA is TGCAGCGTTGAGCGGACTAGCGGGGCGAGGTATGAGCAGTTCTTC. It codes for CSVERTSGARYEQFF.

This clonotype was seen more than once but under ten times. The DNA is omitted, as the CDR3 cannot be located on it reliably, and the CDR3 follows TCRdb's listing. The CDR3 sequence: CISVRGGGNTIYF. The chain employs TRBV7-5 and TRBJ1-3. TRBV7-5 is a known pseudogene. 13 amino acids form the CDR3, both terminal residues included.